This T cell receptor beta chain was sequenced for a study of T cell responses to AZD1222 COVID-19 vaccine. Background on the study: Second doses were pooled across both intervals (about 4 or about 12 weeks). General study findings and limits: At baseline, just a handful of AZD1222 recipients tested seropositive. After two AZD1222 doses, spike-specific TCR breadth and depth rose versus day 0. The sample set comprised mostly white British donors with more females, and clonal diversity was possibly underestimated.

The CDR3 sequence is 14 residues long. The germline gives CDR1 SGHTA, CDR2 FQGNSA. The junction had 5 bases not matched to a gene; V was cut back by 5 bases and J by 2 bases. Libraries were prepared by immunoSEQ multiplex PCR; TCRdb keeps only in-frame clonotypes and omits some of them. The sample contains some 64,000 clones, approximately 80% of which appear only once. A word on this clone: Antigen: not known.

The sample here was peripheral blood, taken on day 0 of AZD1222 vaccination. This sequence joins TRBV7-2 and TRBJ2-5, with TRBD2 matching 7 bases. The clonotype originates from an adult in good health. The CDR3 bases are TGTGCCAGCAGCCCTCCGGGGGGACAAGAGACCCAGTACTTC. As protein: CASSPPGGQETQYF. The variable domain in full, completed from reference TRBV7-2 and TRBJ2-5, reads GAGVSQSPSNKVTEKGKDVELRCDPISGHTALYWYRQSLGQGLEFLIYFQGNSAPDKSGLPSDRFSAERTGGSVSTLTIQRTQQEDSAVYLCASSPPGGQETQYFGPGTRLLVL.